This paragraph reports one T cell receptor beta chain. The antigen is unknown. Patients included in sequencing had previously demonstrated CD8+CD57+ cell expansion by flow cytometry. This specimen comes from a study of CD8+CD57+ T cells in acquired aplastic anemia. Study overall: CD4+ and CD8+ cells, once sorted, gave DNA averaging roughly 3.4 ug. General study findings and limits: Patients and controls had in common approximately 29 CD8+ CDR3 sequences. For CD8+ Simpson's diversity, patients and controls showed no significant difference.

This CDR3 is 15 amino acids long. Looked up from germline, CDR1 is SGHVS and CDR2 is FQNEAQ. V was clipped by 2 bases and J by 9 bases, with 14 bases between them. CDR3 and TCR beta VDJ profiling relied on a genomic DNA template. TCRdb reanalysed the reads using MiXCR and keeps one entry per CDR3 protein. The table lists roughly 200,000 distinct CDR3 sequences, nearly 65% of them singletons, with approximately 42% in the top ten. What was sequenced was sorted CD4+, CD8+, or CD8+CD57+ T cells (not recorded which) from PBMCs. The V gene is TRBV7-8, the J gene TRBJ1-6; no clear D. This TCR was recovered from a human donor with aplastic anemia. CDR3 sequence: CASSLPTPQRSPLHF. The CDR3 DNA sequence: TGTGCCAGCAGCTTACCAACCCCGCAGCGTTCACCCCTCCACTTT.